Listed below are T cell receptor beta chains from one sample, sequenced in a study of T cells in tuberculosis. Sequencing was performed with immunoSEQ multiplex PCR; in TCRdb, only in-frame clones are kept and a portion is missing. This sample has about 43,000 clones; less than 95% occur once, and the top ten carry about 1.8%. The sequenced sample consisted of PBMCs. The receptors derive from a donor between 10 and 35 years old with latent tuberculosis or without tuberculosis infection. Some clones in this sample may be carry-over from other donors' samples. Both conserved end residues are part of each CDR3.

>TRBV28|TRBJ1-3
CASSFPYSGNTIYF
>TRBV14|TRBJ2-2
CASSGTENTGELFF
>TRBV6-5|TRBJ1-2
CASSYSTGGGNYGYTF
>TRBV4-3|TRBJ1-5
CASSQGPGVGNQPQHF
>TRBV5-1|TRBJ1-4
CASSLYGTGNEKLFF
>TRBV9|TRBJ2-7
CASSATPGQAYEQYF
>TRBV29-1|TRBJ1-5
CSVQDRGWNQPQHF
>TRBV7-2|TRBJ2-7
CASSLRLAGKRVYEQYF
>TRBV5-4|TRBJ1-1
CASSLEGRVNTEAFF
>TRBV28|TRBJ2-7
CASSSHAPTSGRYEQYF
>TRBV6-5|TRBJ2-7
CASSPGTGVHEQYF
>TRBV6-5|TRBJ2-1
CASSTKSNEQFF
>TRBV9|TRBJ1-3
CASSTFDRGSTLLSGNTIYF
>TRBV5-1|TRBJ2-5
CASSLGGMRRETQYF
>TRBV4-2|TRBJ1-1
CASSQDWRTRGTEAFF
>TRBV11-2|TRBJ2-1
CASSLDVGRASEQFF